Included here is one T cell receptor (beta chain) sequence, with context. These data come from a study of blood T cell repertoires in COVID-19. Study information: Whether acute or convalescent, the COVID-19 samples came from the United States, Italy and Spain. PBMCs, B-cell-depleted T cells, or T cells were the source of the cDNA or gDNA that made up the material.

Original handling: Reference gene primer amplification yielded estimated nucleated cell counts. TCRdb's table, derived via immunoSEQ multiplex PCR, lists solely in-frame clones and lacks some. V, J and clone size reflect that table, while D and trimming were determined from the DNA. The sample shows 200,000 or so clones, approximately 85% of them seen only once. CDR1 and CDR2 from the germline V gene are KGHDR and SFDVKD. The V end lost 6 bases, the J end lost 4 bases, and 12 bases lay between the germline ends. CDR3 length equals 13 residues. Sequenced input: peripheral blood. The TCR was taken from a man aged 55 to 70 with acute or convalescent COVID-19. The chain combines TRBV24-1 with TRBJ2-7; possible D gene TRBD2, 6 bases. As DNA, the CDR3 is TGTGCCACCAGTAGTGCTGGGAGGTACGAGCAGTACTTC. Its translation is CATSSAGRYEQYF.